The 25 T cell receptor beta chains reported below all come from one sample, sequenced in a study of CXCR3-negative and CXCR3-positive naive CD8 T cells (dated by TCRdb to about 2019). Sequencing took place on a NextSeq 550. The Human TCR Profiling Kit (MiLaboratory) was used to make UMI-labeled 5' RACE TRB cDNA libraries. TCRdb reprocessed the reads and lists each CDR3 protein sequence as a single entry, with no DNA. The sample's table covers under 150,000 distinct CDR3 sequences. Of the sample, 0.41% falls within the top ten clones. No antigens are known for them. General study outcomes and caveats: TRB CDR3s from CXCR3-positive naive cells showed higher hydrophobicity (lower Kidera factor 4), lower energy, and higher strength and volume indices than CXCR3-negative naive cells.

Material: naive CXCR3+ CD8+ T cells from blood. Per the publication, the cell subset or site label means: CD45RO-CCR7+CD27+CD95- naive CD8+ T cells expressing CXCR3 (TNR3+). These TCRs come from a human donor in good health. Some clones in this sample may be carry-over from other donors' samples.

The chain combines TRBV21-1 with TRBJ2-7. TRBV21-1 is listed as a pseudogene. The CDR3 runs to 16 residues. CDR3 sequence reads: CASSTHFFDSVDEQCF.

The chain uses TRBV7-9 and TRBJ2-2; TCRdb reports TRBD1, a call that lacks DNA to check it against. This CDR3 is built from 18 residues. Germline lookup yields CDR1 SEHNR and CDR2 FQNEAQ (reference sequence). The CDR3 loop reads CASSLPLRLGLDTGELFF. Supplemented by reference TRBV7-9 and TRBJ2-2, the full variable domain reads DTGVSQNPRHKITKRGQNVTFRCDPISEHNRLYWYRQTLGQGPEFLTYFQNEAQLEKSRLLSDRFSAERPKGSFSTLEIQRTEQGDSAMYLCASSLPLRLGLDTGELFFGEGSRLTVL.

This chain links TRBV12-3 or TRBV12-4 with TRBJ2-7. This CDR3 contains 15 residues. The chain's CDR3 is CASSLKMGWGYEQYF.

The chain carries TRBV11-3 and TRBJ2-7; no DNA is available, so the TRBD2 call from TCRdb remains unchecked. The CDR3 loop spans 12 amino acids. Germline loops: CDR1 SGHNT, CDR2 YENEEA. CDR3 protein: CASSLAGHEQYF.

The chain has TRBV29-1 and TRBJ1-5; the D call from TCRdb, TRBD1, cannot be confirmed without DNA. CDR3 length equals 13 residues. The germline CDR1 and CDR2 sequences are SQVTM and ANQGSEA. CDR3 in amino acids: CSVRTGRNQPQHF.

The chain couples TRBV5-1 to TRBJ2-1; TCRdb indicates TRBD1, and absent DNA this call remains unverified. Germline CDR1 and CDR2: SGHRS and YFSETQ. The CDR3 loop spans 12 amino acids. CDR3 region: CASSPEGGREFF.

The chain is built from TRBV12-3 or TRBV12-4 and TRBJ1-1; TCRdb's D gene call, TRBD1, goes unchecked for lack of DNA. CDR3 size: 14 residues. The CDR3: CASSFRGEDTEAFF.

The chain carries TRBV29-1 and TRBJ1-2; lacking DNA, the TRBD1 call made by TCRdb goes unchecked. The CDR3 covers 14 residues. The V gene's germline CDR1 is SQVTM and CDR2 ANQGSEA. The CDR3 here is CSVDVRGPYYGYTF.

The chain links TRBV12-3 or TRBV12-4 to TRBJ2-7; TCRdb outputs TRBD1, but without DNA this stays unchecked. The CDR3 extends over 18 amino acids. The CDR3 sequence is CASSSDGGIDRIPYEQYF.

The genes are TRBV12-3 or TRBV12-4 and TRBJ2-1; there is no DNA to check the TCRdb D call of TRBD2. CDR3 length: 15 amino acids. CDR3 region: CASSFGLAGYDEQFF.

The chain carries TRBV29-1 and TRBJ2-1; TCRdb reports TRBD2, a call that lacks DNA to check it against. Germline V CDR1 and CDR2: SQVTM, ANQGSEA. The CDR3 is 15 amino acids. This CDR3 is CSVEGLAGGSREQFF.

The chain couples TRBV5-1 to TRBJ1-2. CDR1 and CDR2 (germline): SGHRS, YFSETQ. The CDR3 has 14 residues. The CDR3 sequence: CASSLQGPNYGYTF.

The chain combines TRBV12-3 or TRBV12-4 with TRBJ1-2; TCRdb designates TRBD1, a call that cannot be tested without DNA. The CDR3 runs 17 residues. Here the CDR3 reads CASRGRRAKHPLYGYTF.

CDR3 sequence: CASRVPYGYTF. This sequence joins TRBV7-2 and TRBJ1-2; the TCRdb call, TRBD1, lacks DNA for checking. Germline V gene data show CDR1 as SGHTA and CDR2 as FQGNSA. The CDR3 totals 11 residues.

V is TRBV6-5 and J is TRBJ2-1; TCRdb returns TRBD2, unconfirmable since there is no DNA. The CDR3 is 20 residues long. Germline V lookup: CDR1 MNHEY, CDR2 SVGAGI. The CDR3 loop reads CASSYYPFQLAGQAYNEQFF.

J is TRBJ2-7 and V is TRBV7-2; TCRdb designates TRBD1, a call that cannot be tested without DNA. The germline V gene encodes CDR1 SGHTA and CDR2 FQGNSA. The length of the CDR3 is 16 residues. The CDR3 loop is CASSFSGGALSYEQYF.

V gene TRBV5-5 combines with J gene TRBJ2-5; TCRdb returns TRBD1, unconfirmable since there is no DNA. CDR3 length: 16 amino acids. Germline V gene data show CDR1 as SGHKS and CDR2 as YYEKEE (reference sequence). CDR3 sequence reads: CASNLKDRGLKETQYF.

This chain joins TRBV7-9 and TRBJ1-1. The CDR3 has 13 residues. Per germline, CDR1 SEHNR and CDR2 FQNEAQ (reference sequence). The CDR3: CASRPDLYTEAFF. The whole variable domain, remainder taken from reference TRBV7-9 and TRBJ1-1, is DTGVSQNPRHKITKRGQNVTFRCDPISEHNRLYWYRQTLGQGPEFLTYFQNEAQLEKSRLLSDRFSAERPKGSFSTLEIQRTEQGDSAMYLCASRPDLYTEAFFGQGTRLTVV.

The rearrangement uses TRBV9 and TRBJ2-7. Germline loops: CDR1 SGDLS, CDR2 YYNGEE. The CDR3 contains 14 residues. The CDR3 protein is CASSAGSSSYEQYF.

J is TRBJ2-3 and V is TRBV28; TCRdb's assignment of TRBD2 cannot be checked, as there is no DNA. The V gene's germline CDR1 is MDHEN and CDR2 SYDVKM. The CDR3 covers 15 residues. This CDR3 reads CASSPSGRITDTQYF.

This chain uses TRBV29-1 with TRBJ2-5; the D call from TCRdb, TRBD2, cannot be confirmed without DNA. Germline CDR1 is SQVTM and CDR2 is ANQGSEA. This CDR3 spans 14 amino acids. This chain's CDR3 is CSVAGGPNQETQYF.

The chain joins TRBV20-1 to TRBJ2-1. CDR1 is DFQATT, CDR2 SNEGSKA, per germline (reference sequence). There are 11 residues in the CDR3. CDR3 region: CSATYYNEQFF.

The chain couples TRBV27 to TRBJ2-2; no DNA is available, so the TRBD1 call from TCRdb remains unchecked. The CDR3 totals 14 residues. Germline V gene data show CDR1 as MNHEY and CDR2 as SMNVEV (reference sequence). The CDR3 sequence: CASTGQGAVGELFF.

The CDR3 is CSVSGGDAAYEQYF. The chain links TRBV29-1 to TRBJ2-7; TCRdb reports TRBD1, a call that lacks DNA to check it against. Germline CDR1 and CDR2: SQVTM and ANQGSEA. The CDR3 has 14 amino acids.

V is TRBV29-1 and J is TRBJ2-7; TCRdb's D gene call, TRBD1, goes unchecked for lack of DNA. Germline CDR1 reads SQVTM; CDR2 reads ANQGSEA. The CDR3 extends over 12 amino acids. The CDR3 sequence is CSVGTGYYEQYF.